This TCR beta chain was profiled in a study of OX40 agonist ivuxolimab in advanced cancers. General study results and limits: At doses 0.1 to 3.0 mg/kg, CD4+ and CD8+ clones expanded. Among the lowest peripheral clonal expansion occurred in 0.1-3.0 mg/kg partial responders.

With regard to this clone: Its target is unknown.

Profiled with immunoSEQ multiplex PCR; TCRdb holds only in-frame clones, not every one. The table lists around 43,000 clones, approximately 86% of them singletons. This CDR3 has 19 amino acids. V shed 1 base, J shed 0 bases, and the junction held 9 bases outside the gene matches. CDR1 and CDR2 (germline): MNHNS, SASEGT. V usage is TRBV6-1 and J usage is TRBJ2-1; 10 bases align to TRBD2. This material consisted of CD4+ or CD8+ T cells sorted from blood, taken in a trial of the OX40 agonist ivuxolimab. The receptor comes from an adult with an advanced solid tumor such as melanoma, head and neck, liver or kidney cancer. The chain's CDR3 is CASSEGRTSGLSSYNEQFF. CDR3 nucleotide sequence: TGTGCCAGCAGTGAAGGAAGGACTAGCGGATTAAGCTCCTACAATGAGCAGTTCTTC.